This T cell receptor (beta chain) is drawn from a study of cytomegalovirus exposure and HLA in healthy donors. General study findings and limits: Previous analysis showed most TCR beta V segments were productive about 90% or about 30% of the time.

With 60 Vbeta and 13 Jbeta primers, the PCR was carried out. Original processing methods: Unique TCR beta chains totaled some 81 million in a later count, with around 12 million of them shared. This table comes from immunoSEQ multiplex PCR, and its TCRdb copy is limited to in-frame clones, with some not included. The V and J calls and the clone size are those of that table, but D and trimming were determined from the DNA. Of 50,000 to 60,000 clones listed, roughly 80% are singletons. This CDR3 has 18 amino acids. Trimming left V 1 base short and J 5 bases short, with 21 bases between. Germline lookup yields CDR1 SGHRS and CDR2 YFSETQ. Of note for this clone: Its antigen is not identified.

This receptor was taken from a woman aged 40-49 years in good health and CMV-seropositive. Specimen: PBMCs. V gene TRBV5-1 combines with J gene TRBJ2-2, with D possibly being TRBD1 (6 bases). The CDR3 sequence is CASSLSPVRGGSTGELFF. In nucleotides, the CDR3 is TGCGCCAGCAGCTTGTCACCGGTTCGAGGGGGTTCTACCGGGGAGCTGTTTTTT.